A selection of T cell receptor beta chains follows, all from one sample in a study of radiation and T cells in renal cell carcinoma. Produced via immunoSEQ multiplex PCR; TCRdb's table is partial and in-frame only. The sample has approximately 65,000 clones, about 83% seen once. The starting material was blood, obtained from a patient whose treatment included radiotherapy and nephrectomy. The source of these receptors is a man in his sixties with renal cell carcinoma. CDR3s include the opening cysteine and the closing phenylalanine or tryptophan. The size field is filled for only some rows; it gives once, few, many or a size class.

TRBJ2-2 TRBV29-1 NA CSVGQNTGELFF
TRBJ1-1 TRBV5-1 few CASSLGQGLTEAFF
TRBJ2-3 TRBV19 NA CASSARSSGRTDTQYF
TRBJ2-4 TRBV19 NA CASRKDLSAKNIQYF
TRBJ2-5 TRBV7-9 NA CASSLGIGETQYF
TRBJ2-1 TRBV2 NA CASSEFVTGYNEQFF
TRBJ2-7 TRBV7-9 NA CASRGRGNEQYF
TRBJ2-3 TRBV7-2 NA CASSRQVSSTDTQYF
TRBJ2-5 TRBV9 NA CASSLVVGAAETQYF
TRBJ2-7 TRBV23-1 NA CASSRTLNHVTDSSSYEQYF
TRBJ2-5 TRBV5-1 once CASSLVDSHQETQYF
TRBJ1-6 TRBV18 NA CASSRRQSNSPLHF
TRBJ2-3 TRBV7-9 NA CASSTTTSGGADQQYF
TRBJ1-1 TRBV7-6 NA CASSFGEGSTEAFF
TRBJ2-7 TRBV5-4 once CASSWENLPYEQYF
TRBJ2-1 TRBV4-2 few CASSRRTGTSEYNEQFF
TRBJ2-3 TRBV5-1 NA CASSLVLAGVSDTQYF
TRBJ2-4 TRBV15 NA CATSRARVNLNIQYF
TRBJ1-6 TRBV30 NA CAWTGGSSYNSPLHF
TRBJ2-7 TRBV7-2 NA CASSLNSGEAYEQYF
TRBJ1-1 TRBV27 NA CASSLRRITGRHTEAFF
TRBJ1-4 TRBV29-1 NA CSVEEVEGEKLFF
TRBJ1-2 TRBV27 NA CASSLGKTGGGYTF
TRBJ1-1 TRBV7-3 NA CASSSLPGSTEAFF
TRBJ2-2 TRBV11-3 NA CASSSLERTGELFF
TRBJ2-4 TRBV11-3 once CASSWGGSVKNIQYF
TRBJ1-5 TRBV6-6 NA CASSPWTLNQPQHF
TRBJ2-2 TRBV5-6 NA CASSAREIPGELFF
TRBJ2-5 TRBV7-7 NA CASSLGLAQGGETQYF
TRBJ2-3 TRBV29-1 NA CSVAGVISTDTQYF
TRBJ2-1 TRBV6-6 NA CASSYGLIPYNEQFF
TRBJ1-5 TRBV19 few CASTGSQPQHF
TRBJ2-2 TRBV15 NA CATRRDSQVGELFF
TRBJ1-2 TRBV27 NA CASSFSQNVGYTF
TRBJ1-1 TRBV11-3 NA CASSLGGLEAFF
TRBJ1-1 TRBV19 NA CASRPGHQNTEAFF
TRBJ2-3 TRBV9 NA CASSSGTSGGILTDTQYF
TRBJ2-3 TRBV5-1 once CASSLGTGTGNRDTQYF
TRBJ2-1 TRBV7-9 NA CASSPSGNEQFF
TRBJ1-2 TRBV15 NA CATSKTVSQGINYGYTF
TRBJ1-5 TRBV4-3 NA CASSQDPGMNQPQHF